The table lists the clone carrying this T cell receptor (beta chain) with many counts. This sample was taken from a study of Graves' ophthalmopathy and Graves' hyperthyroidism. Moderate-to-severe activity, CAS ≥3, NOSPECS ≥4 and a duration under 3 months were seen in donors with ophthalmopathy. The sequenced template was RNA, covering the TCR beta CDR3 region. First-round RT-PCR with HTBI primers preceded a second-round multiplex PCR. TCRdb passed the multiplex PCR reads through MiXCR, listing each CDR3 protein once. The table shows around 40,000 distinct CDR3 sequences, with 45% to 60% occurring only once. The V gene's germline CDR1 is SQVTM and CDR2 ANQGSEA. V trimming: 4 bases; J trimming: 4 bases; junction bases outside the gene matches: 6. The CDR3 has 14 residues.

The TCR originated in an adult man with Graves' ophthalmopathy. The sequenced material came from peripheral blood. The rearrangement uses TRBV29-1 and TRBJ2-2; 7 positions agree with TRBD2. This CDR3 is CSVGGGRATGELFF. CDR3 DNA: TGCAGCGTTGGGGGAGGGAGGGCCACCGGGGAGCTGTTTTTT.